A selection of T cell receptor beta chains follows, all from one sample in a study of blood T cell repertoires in COVID-19. Assay: immunoSEQ multiplex PCR; the TCRdb copy retains only in-frame clones and omits some. This sample carries 200,000 to 250,000 clones, roughly 88% of them seen once, and the ten largest clones take about 2%. Material for sequencing was peripheral blood. The receptors shown here come from a man between 25 and 39 years old who had recovered from COVID-19. The CDR3 runs from the conserved cysteine through the conserved F or W. Rows may omit the clone size; those that give it use once, few, many or a size class.

cdr3_aa v_call clone_size j_call
CASSVAGQGGWNGYTF TRBV9 . TRBJ1-2
CASSISGGENIQYF TRBV5-4 . TRBJ2-4
CAISPLGENTEAFF TRBV10-3 . TRBJ1-1
CASSYSTAQPQHF TRBV6-5 . TRBJ1-5
CASSLPTGGHSYGYTF TRBV18 . TRBJ1-2
CASSESRRVNTGELFF TRBV10-1 . TRBJ2-2
CACRGRINEKLFF TRBV27 . TRBJ1-4
CASSLVANSPLHF TRBV11-3 . TRBJ1-6
CASGLLLAGGQTQYF TRBV3-1/TRBV3-2 . TRBJ2-5
CASGGTERGYTF TRBV12-3/TRBV12-4 . TRBJ1-2
CASRTGTQGLGSNQPQHF TRBV27 . TRBJ1-5
CASSLTGHINTEAFF TRBV6-6 . TRBJ1-1
CASSTPDREAQYF TRBV19 once TRBJ2-3
CASSLGMAGIDGYTF TRBV7-2 . TRBJ1-2
CASSPTVNTEAFF TRBV18 . TRBJ1-1
CASSPGGGDGYTF TRBV18 . TRBJ1-2
CATSTVYSNQPQHF TRBV15 . TRBJ1-5
CASSELTGELFF TRBV19 . TRBJ2-2
CASSLVPMNTEAFF TRBV11-2 . TRBJ1-1
CASRHRGAEAFF TRBV12-3/TRBV12-4 . TRBJ1-1
CASSEVGQGADGYTF TRBV6-1 . TRBJ1-2
CASSYQTGTGGFGNQPQHF TRBV28 . TRBJ1-5
CASSLRPVDRGYGYTF TRBV2 few TRBJ1-2
CASSREPGLESGAQYF TRBV4-3 . TRBJ2-5
CASSPGEGWADTQYF TRBV5-1 . TRBJ2-3
CASTSYTGTGTLYGYTF TRBV19 . TRBJ1-2
CAISSPLEAQFF TRBV10-3 once TRBJ2-1
CASSLVWTVEYNEQFF TRBV5-5 . TRBJ2-1
CAWMVAGGYEQYF TRBV30 few TRBJ2-7
CASSLTQGLRPNEKLFF TRBV4-3 . TRBJ1-4
CASSSYTGSRTDTQYF TRBV27 . TRBJ2-3
CASSPTGGGSNTQYF TRBV3-1/TRBV3-2 . TRBJ2-3
CASSTRDSAYEQYF TRBV27 . TRBJ2-7